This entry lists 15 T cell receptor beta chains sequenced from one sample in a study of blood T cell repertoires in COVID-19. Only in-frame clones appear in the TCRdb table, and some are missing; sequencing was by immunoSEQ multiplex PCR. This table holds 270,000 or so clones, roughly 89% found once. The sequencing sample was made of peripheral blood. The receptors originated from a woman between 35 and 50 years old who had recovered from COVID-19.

The CDR3 sequence: CASSLGATGGTSGNTIYF. In nucleotides, the CDR3 is TGTGCCAGCAGCTTAGGGGCAACGGGGGGAACTTCTGGAAACACCATATATTTT. The V gene is TRBV7-9, the J gene TRBJ1-3; a possible D gene is TRBD1 (5 bases). This CDR3 is built from 18 residues. V dropped 1 base and J dropped 1 base, with 17 bases sitting between them. CDR1 and CDR2 (germline): SEHNR, FQNEAQ (reference sequence). The full variable domain, completed using reference TRBV7-9 and TRBJ1-3, is DTGVSQNPRHKITKRGQNVTFRCDPISEHNRLYWYRQTLGQGPEFLTYFQNEAQLEKSRLLSDRFSAERPKGSFSTLEIQRTEQGDSAMYLCASSLGATGGTSGNTIYFGEGSWLTVV.

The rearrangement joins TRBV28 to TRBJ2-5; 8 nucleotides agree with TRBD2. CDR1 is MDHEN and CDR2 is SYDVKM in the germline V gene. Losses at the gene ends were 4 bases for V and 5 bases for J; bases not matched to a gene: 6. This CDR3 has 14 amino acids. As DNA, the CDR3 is TGTGCCAGCAGTTCCGGGGGGGCCGTGGAGACCCAGTACTTC. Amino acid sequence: CASSSGGAVETQYF.

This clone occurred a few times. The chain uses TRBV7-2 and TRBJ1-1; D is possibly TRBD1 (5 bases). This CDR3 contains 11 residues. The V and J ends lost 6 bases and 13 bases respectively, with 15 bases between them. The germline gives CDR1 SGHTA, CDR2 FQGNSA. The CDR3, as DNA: TGTGCCAGCAGTTCTGGGGCTGTTAGTTTCTTT. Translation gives CASSSGAVSFF.

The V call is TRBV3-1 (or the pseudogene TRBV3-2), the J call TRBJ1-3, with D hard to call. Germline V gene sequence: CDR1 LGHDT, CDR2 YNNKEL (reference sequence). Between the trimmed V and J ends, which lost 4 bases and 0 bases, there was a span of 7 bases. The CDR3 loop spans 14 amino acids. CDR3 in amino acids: CASSLSGSGNTIYF. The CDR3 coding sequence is TGTGCCAGCAGCCTCTCGGGCTCTGGAAACACCATATATTTT.

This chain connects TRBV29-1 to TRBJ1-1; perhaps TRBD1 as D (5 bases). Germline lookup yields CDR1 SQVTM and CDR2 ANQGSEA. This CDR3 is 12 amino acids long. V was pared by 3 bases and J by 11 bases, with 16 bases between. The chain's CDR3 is CSVEIRKGNAFF. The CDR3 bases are TGCAGCGTTGAGATTCGGAAGGGGAACGCTTTCTTT.

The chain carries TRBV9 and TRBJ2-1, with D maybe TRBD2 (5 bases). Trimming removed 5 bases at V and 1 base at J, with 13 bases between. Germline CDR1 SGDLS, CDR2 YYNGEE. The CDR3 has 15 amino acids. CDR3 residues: CASRAAGGSYNEQFF. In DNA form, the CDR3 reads TGTGCCAGCAGGGCCGCAGGAGGATCCTACAATGAGCAGTTCTTC.

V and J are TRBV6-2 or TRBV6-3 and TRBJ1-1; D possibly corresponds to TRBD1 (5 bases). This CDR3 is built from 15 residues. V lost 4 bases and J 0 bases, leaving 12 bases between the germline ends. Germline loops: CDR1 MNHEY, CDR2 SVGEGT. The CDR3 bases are TGTGCCAGCAGTTTGGGCAGGGCCATGAACACTGAAGCTTTCTTT. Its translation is CASSLGRAMNTEAFF.

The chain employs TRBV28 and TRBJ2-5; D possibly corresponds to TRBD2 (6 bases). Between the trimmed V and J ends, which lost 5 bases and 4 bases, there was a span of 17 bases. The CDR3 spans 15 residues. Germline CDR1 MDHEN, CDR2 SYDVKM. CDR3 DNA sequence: TGTGCCAGCAGTAGCCTAACGGGGGTGGGAGAGACCCAGTACTTC. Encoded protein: CASSSLTGVGETQYF.

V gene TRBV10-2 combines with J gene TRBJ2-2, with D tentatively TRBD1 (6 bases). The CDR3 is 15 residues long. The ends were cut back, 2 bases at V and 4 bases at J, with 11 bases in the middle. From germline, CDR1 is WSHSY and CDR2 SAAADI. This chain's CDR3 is CASSEDRFGTGELFF. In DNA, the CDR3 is TGCGCCAGCAGTGAGGACAGGTTTGGCACCGGGGAGCTGTTTTTT.

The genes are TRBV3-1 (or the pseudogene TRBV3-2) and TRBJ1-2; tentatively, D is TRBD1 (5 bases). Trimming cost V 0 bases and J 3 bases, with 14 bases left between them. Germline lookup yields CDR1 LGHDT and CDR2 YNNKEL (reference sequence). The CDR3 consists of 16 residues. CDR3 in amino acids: CASSQDVSDSHYGYTF. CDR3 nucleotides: TGTGCCAGCAGCCAAGATGTCTCCGACAGCCACTATGGCTACACCTTC.

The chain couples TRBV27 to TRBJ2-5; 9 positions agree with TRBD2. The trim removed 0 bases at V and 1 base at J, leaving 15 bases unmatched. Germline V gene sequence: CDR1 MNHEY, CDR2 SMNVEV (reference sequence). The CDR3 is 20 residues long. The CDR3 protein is CASSLSGLAPLGVTQETQYF. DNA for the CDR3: TGTGCCAGCAGTTTATCGGGACTAGCACCCTTGGGGGTTACCCAAGAGACCCAGTACTTC.

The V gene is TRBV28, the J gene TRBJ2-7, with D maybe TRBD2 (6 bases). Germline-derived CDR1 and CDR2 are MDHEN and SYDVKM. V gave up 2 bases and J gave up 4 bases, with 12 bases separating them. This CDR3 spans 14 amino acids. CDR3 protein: CASSLTVGGYEQYF. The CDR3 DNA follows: TGTGCCAGCAGTTTAACGGTGGGGGGTTACGAGCAGTACTTC.

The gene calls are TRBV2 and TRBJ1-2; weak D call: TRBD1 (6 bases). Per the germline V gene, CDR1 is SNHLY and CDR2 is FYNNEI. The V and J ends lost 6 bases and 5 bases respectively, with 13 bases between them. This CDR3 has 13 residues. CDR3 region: CASRRAGDYGYTF. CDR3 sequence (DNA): TGTGCCAGCAGGAGAGCAGGGGATTATGGCTACACCTTC.

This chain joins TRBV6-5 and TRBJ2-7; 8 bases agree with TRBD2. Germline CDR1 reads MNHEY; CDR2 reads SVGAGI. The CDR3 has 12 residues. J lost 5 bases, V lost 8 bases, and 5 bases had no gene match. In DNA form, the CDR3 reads TGTGCCAGCGTAGCGGGACCTGACGAGCAGTACTTC. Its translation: CASVAGPDEQYF.

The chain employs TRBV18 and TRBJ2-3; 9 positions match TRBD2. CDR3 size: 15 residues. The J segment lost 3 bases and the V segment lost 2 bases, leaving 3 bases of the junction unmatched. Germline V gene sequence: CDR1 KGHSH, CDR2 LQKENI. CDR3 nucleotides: TGTGCCAGCTCACCAAGAGCGGGAGGAACAGATACGCAGTATTTT. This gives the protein CASSPRAGGTDTQYF. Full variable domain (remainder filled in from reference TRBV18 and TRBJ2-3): NAGVMQNPRHLVRRRGQEARLRCSPMKGHSHVYWYRQLPEEGLKFMVYLQKENIIDESGMPKERFSAEFPKEGPSILRIQQVVRGDSAAYFCASSPRAGGTDTQYFGPGTRLTVL.